This is a list of T cell receptor beta chains from one sample in a study of cytomegalovirus exposure and HLA in healthy donors. This table comes from immunoSEQ multiplex PCR, and its TCRdb copy is limited to in-frame clones, with some not included. This table has 90,000 to 150,000 clones, roughly three fifths appearing once. What was sequenced was PBMCs. These receptors all come from a man in his forties in good health and CMV-seropositive. CDR3s include the opening cysteine and the closing phenylalanine or tryptophan. D genes are given only for firm matches. Only part of the rows carry a size: once, few, many, or a class if the clone is expanded.

J gene: TRBJ2-1
V gene: TRBV5-1
D gene: NA
clone size: NA
CDR3 length: 16
CDR3 DNA: TGCGCCAGCAGCTTGTTACCGGGACTCTCCAACAATGAGCAGTTCTTC
CDR3 protein: CASSLLPGLSNNEQFF

J gene: TRBJ1-1
V gene: TRBV20-1
D gene: NA
clone size: NA
CDR3 length: 11
CDR3 DNA: TGCAGTGCTACCCAGGTTCTTGAAGCTTTCTTT
CDR3 protein: CSATQVLEAFF

J gene: TRBJ1-2
V gene: TRBV10-3
D gene: NA
clone size: NA
CDR3 length: 14
CDR3 DNA: TGTGCCATCAGTGAGTACGTCGGAGGGTCGGGCTACACCTTC
CDR3 protein: CAISEYVGGSGYTF

J gene: TRBJ2-3
V gene: TRBV27
D gene: TRBD2
clone size: once
CDR3 length: 14
CDR3 DNA: TGTGCCAGCAAAAAGCGGGGGGTCGTAGATACGCAGTATTTT
CDR3 protein: CASKKRGVVDTQYF

J gene: TRBJ1-1
V gene: TRBV19
D gene: NA
clone size: few
CDR3 length: 11
CDR3 DNA: TGTGCCAGTAGGCTGACACGGGAGGCTTTCTTT
CDR3 protein: CASRLTREAFF

J gene: TRBJ2-7
V gene: TRBV5-1
D gene: NA
clone size: NA
CDR3 length: 15
CDR3 DNA: TGCGCCAGCAGCTTGCTGACCGATACTACCTACGAGCAGTACTTC
CDR3 protein: CASSLLTDTTYEQYF

J gene: TRBJ2-1
V gene: TRBV7-3
D gene: TRBD2
clone size: NA
CDR3 length: 17
CDR3 DNA: TGTGCCAGCAGCTCCCTAGCGGGGGATAGCTCCTACAATGAGCAGTTCTTC
CDR3 protein: CASSSLAGDSSYNEQFF

J gene: TRBJ1-2
V gene: TRBV4-1
D gene: NA
clone size: NA
CDR3 length: 17
CDR3 DNA: TGCGCCAGCAGCCAAGAAAGGACTGAACTCTCTTACTATGGCTACACCTTC
CDR3 protein: CASSQERTELSYYGYTF

J gene: TRBJ1-1
V gene: TRBV6-6
D gene: NA
clone size: NA
CDR3 length: 14
CDR3 DNA: TGTGCCAGCAGTTACTTAGACAGTGTTTCTGAAGCTTTCTTT
CDR3 protein: CASSYLDSVSEAFF

J gene: TRBJ1-2
V gene: TRBV20-1
D gene: NA
clone size: NA
CDR3 length: 11
CDR3 DNA: TGCAGTGCCGCCGGGAACGATGGCTACACCTTC
CDR3 protein: CSAAGNDGYTF

J gene: TRBJ1-2
V gene: TRBV5-6
D gene: TRBD1
clone size: NA
CDR3 length: 15
CDR3 DNA: TGTGCCAGCAGCCTAGTCGACAGGGCTAACTATGGCTACACCTTC
CDR3 protein: CASSLVDRANYGYTF

J gene: TRBJ2-5
V gene: TRBV7-3
D gene: NA
clone size: NA
CDR3 length: 15
CDR3 DNA: TGTGCCAGCAGCTTAACGGGGGGGGCCAGGGAGACCCAGTACTTC
CDR3 protein: CASSLTGGARETQYF

J gene: TRBJ2-6
V gene: TRBV5-1
D gene: NA
clone size: NA
CDR3 length: 18
CDR3 DNA: TGCGCCAGCAGTTTCACTACCAGGGTTTTCTCTGGGGCCAACGTCCTGACTTTC
CDR3 protein: CASSFTTRVFSGANVLTF

J gene: TRBJ2-7
V gene: TRBV2
D gene: TRBD1
clone size: NA
CDR3 length: 15
CDR3 DNA: TGTGCCAGCAGTGACCCGGGACAGGGCCCTCACGAGCAGTACTTC
CDR3 protein: CASSDPGQGPHEQYF